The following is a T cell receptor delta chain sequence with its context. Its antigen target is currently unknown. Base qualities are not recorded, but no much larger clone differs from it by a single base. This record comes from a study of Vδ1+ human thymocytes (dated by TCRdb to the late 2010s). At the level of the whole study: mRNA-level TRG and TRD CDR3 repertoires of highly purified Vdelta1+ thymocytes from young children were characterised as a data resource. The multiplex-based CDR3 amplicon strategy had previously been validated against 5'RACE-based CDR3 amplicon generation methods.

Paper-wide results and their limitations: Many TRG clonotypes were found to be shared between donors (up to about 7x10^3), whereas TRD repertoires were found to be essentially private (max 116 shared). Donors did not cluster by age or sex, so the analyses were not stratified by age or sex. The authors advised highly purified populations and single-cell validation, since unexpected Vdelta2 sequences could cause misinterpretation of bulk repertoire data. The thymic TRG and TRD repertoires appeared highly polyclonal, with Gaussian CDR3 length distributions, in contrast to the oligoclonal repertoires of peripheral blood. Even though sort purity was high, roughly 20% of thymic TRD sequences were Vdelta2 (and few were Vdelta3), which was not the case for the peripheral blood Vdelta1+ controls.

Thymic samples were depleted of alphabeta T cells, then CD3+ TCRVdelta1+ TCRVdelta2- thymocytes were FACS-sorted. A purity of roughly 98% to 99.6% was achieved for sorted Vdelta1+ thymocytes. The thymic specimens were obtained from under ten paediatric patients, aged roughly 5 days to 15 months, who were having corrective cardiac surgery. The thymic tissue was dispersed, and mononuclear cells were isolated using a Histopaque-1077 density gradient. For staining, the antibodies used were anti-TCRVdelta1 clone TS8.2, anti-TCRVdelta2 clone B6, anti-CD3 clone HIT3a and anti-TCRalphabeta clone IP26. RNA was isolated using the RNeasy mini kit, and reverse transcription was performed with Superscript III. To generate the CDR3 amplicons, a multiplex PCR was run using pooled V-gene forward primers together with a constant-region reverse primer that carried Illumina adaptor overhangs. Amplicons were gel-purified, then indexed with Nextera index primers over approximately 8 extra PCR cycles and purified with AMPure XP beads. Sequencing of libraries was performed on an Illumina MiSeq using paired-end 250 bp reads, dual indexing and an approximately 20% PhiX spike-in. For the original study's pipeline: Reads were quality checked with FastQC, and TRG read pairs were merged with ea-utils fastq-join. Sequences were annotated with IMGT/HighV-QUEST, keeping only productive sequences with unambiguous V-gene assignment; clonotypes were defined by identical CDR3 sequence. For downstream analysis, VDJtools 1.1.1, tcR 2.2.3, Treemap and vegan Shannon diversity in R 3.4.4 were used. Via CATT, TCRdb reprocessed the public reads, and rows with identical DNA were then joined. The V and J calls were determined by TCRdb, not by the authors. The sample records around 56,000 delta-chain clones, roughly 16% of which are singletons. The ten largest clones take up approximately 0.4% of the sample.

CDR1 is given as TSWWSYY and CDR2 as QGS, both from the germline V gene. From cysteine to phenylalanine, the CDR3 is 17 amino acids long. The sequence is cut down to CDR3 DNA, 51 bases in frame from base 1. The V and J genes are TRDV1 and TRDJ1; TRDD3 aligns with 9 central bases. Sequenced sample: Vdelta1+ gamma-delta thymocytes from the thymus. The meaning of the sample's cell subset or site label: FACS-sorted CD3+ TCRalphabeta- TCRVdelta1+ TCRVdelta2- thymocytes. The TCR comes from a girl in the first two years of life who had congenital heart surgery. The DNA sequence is TGTGCCTACTCGACTGGGGGAAAACTGAAACACACCGATAAACTCATCTTT. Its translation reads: CAYSTGGKLKHTDKLIF.